This T cell receptor beta chain was retrieved from a study of T cells in localized non-small cell lung cancer. TCRdb's table, derived via immunoSEQ multiplex PCR, lists solely in-frame clones and lacks some. This table holds about 28,000 clones, around 93% found once. This CDR3 has 14 amino acids. Germline CDR1 reads MNHNY; CDR2 reads SVGAGI (reference sequence). Deletions cut 6 bases from V and 7 bases from J, with 19 bases between. Regarding the study as a whole: Among the tissues sampled, uninvolved adjacent lung had the highest T cell clonality, above tumor.

Points on this clone: What it binds is not known.

The chain has TRBV6-6 and TRBJ2-7; D possibly corresponds to TRBD2 (5 bases). The specimen was peripheral blood, collected before any cancer treatment. The clonotype was recovered from an older female donor with stage I lung adenocarcinoma. The CDR3, as DNA: TGTGCCAGCAGCCCCGTAGGAGTGCGGGTTGAGCAGTACTTC. This codes for CASSPVGVRVEQYF.